The 12 T cell receptor beta chains in this list originate from one sample, sequenced in a study of T cell repertoires in cytomegalovirus infection. Each CDR3 protein is one row after TCRdb ran MiXCR on the reads. The table records just under 550,000 distinct CDR3 sequences, about a quarter of them present only once. Material: PBMCs. The receptors come from a human donor in good health (CMV status not recorded). Some clones in this sample may be carry-over from other donors' samples.

This clonotype has just a few counts. The chain links TRBV7-6 to TRBJ2-3; no clear D gene. CDR1 SGHVS and CDR2 FNYEAQ come from the germline V gene. This CDR3 has 18 residues. The V end lost 1 base, the J end lost 6 bases, and 23 bases lay between the germline ends. This CDR3 is CASSLGFLRTPEKDTQYF. The CDR3 DNA reads TGTGCCAGCAGCTTAGGTTTTCTCCGGACCCCTGAGAAGGATACGCAGTATTTT. The full variable domain, in which reference TRBV7-6 and TRBJ2-3 provide the parts outside the CDR3, is GAGVSQSPRYKVTKRGQDVALRCDPISGHVSLYWYRQALGQGPEFLTYFNYEAQQDKSGLPNDRFSAERPEGSISTLTIQRTEQRDSAMYRCASSLGFLRTPEKDTQYFGPGTRLTVL.

The chain links TRBV5-6 to TRBJ1-3; D ambiguous. Germline CDR1 reads SGHDT; CDR2 reads YYEEEE. This CDR3 spans 14 amino acids. Trimming pared 4 bases from V and 0 bases from J, leaving 8 bases between. CDR3 region: CASSPNYSGNTIYF. The CDR3 DNA follows: TGTGCCAGCAGCCCCAATTACTCTGGAAACACCATATATTTT.

V is TRBV18 and J is TRBJ2-3; D is unresolved. The CDR3 sequence is 14 residues long. In germline, CDR1 is KGHSH, CDR2 LQKENI. The V and J ends lost 1 base and 6 bases respectively, with 11 bases between them. DNA for the CDR3: TGTGCCAGCTCACCACAGGGCGCTCTTGATACGCAGTATTTT. Its protein product is CASSPQGALDTQYF.

This clonotype appeared a few times. A read error may account for a junction end that differs from germline. The CDR3 here is CASSPGQGSSQPQHF. The CDR3, as DNA: TGTGCCAGCAGCCCGGGACAGGGGAGCAGTCAGCCCCAGCATTTT. The chain couples TRBV5-4 to TRBJ1-5, with 10 bases matching TRBD1. This CDR3 has 15 amino acids. The germline CDR1 and CDR2 sequences are SGHNT and YYREEE (reference sequence).

The rearrangement joins TRBV19 to TRBJ1-2, with D perhaps TRBD1 (5 bases). Trimming removed 5 bases at V and 5 bases at J, with 9 bases between. The CDR3 runs 12 residues. The V gene's germline CDR1 is LNHDA and CDR2 SQIVND (reference sequence). The CDR3 bases are TGTGCCAGTAGTGGGACTCTATATGGCTACACCTTC. Translated, it gives CASSGTLYGYTF.

The sample holds many counts of this clonotype. The V and J genes are TRBV7-9 and TRBJ2-7; the D is unclear. The germline V and J ends were trimmed by 0 bases and 5 bases, with 11 bases remaining between them. Germline V gene lookup returns CDR1 SEHNR and CDR2 FQNEAQ (reference sequence). This CDR3 comprises 14 residues. This chain's CDR3 is CASSLAVQLNEQYF. The CDR3 DNA reads as TGTGCCAGCAGCTTAGCGGTACAGCTCAACGAGCAGTACTTC.

The J gene is TRBJ1-2, the V gene TRBV30; tentative D call: TRBD1 (5 bases). V was pared by 1 base and J by 5 bases, with 11 bases between. Germline CDR1 is GTSNPN and CDR2 is SVGIG (reference sequence). This CDR3 region has 13 residues. CDR3 amino acids: CAWSGGRMYGYTF. Here the CDR3 DNA reads TGTGCCTGGAGTGGGGGACGGATGTATGGCTACACCTTC.

The gene calls are TRBV6-1 and TRBJ2-5, with D possibly TRBD2 on 5 matching bases. CDR1 is MNHNS, CDR2 SASEGT, per germline. The CDR3 is made up of 14 amino acids. Trimming took off 3 bases at V and 4 bases at J, with 12 bases between the two ends. The CDR3 region has the DNA TGTGCCAGCAGTGAGACTAATCTTCGAGAGACCCAGTACTTC. The encoded protein is CASSETNLRETQYF.

The chain carries TRBV5-5 and TRBJ2-7, with 9 bases lining up with TRBD2. J gave up 0 bases and V 0 bases, and 7 bases lay outside the gene matches. This CDR3 is 17 amino acids long. Germline V gene sequence: CDR1 SGHKS, CDR2 YYEKEE (reference sequence). This CDR3 is CASSLVILAGNSYEQYF. CDR3 coding DNA: TGTGCCAGCAGCTTGGTCATACTAGCGGGTAACTCCTACGAGCAGTACTTC.

This clonotype has ten or more counts. The chain is built from TRBV7-2 and TRBJ1-5; TRBD1 is a possible D gene (5 bases). Trimming left V 3 bases short and J 0 bases short, with 9 bases between. CDR3 size: 15 residues. Germline assignment: CDR1 SGHTA and CDR2 FQGNSA. The CDR3 protein is CASSFGGGSNQPQHF. CDR3 DNA sequence: TGTGCCAGCAGCTTCGGGGGGGGTAGCAATCAGCCCCAGCATTTT.

This chain joins TRBV24-1 and TRBJ2-5; no clear D. Germline lookup yields CDR1 KGHDR and CDR2 SFDVKD. The V gene lost 0 bases and the J gene lost 3 bases, with 4 bases spanning the gap. CDR3 length: 13 residues. CDR3 sequence reads: CATSDLVEETQYF. The CDR3 DNA sequence: TGTGCCACCAGTGATTTGGTGGAAGAGACCCAGTACTTC.

The chain uses TRBV30 and TRBJ2-1; 8 positions match TRBD1. The length of the CDR3 is 14 residues. Germline V gene lookup returns CDR1 GTSNPN and CDR2 SVGIG (reference sequence). Unmatched junction bases numbered 17, after V lost 6 bases and J lost 13 bases. The CDR3 nucleotides are TGTGCCTGCTCGTCCGGGACAGGATTGGTCAATCAGTTCTTC. It codes for CACSSGTGLVNQFF.